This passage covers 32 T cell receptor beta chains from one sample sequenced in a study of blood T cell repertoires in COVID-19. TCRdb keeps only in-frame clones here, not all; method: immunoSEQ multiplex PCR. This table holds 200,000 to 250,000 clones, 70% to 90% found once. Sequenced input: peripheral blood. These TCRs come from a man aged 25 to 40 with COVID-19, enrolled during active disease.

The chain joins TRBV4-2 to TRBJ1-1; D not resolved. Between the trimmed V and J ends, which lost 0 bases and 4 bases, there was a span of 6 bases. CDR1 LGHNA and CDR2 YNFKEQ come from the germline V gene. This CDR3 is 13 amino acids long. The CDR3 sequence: CASSQERGTEAFF. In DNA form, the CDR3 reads TGTGCCAGCAGCCAAGAGCGAGGCACTGAAGCTTTCTTT.

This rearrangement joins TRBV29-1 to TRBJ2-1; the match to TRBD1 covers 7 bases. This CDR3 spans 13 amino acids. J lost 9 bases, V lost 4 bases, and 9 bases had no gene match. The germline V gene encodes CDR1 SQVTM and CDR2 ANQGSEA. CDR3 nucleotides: TGCAGCGTTGCTGACCAAGGGGGCTCTGAGCAGTTCTTC. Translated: CSVADQGGSEQFF.

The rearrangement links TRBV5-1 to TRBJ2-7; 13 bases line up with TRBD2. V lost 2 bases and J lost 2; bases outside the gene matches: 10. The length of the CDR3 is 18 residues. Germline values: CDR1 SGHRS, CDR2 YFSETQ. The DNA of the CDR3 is TGCGCCAGCAGCTTACGGACTAGCGGGAGCCTAACGCCCTACGAGCAGTACTTC. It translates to CASSLRTSGSLTPYEQYF.

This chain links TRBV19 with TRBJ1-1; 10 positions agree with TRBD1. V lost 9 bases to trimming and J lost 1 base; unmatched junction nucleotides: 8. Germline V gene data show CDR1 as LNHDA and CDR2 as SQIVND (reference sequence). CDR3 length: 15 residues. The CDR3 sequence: CASRDRGPRNTEAFF. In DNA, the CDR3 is TGTGCCAGCCGGGACAGGGGCCCCAGGAACACTGAAGCTTTCTTT.

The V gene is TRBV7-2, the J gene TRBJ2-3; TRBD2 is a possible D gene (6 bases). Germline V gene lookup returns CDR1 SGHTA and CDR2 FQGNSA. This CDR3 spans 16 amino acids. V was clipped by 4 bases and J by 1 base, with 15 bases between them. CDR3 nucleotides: TGTGCCAGCAGCTCCCGTCGGCGGGGTGGCACAGATACGCAGTATTTT. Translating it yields CASSSRRRGGTDTQYF.

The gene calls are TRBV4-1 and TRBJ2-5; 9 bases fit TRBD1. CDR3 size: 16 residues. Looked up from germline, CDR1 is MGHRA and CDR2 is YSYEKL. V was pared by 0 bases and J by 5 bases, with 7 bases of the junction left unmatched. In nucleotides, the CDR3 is TGCGCCAGCAGCCAAGAGTACTGGGACAGGGTGGAGACCCAGTACTTC. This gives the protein CASSQEYWDRVETQYF.

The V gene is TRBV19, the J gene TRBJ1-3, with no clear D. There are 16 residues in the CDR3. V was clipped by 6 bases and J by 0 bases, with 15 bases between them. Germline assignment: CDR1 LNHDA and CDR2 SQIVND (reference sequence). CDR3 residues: CASRIWTGPSGNTIYF. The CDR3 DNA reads TGTGCCAGTAGAATCTGGACTGGGCCCTCTGGAAACACCATATATTTT.

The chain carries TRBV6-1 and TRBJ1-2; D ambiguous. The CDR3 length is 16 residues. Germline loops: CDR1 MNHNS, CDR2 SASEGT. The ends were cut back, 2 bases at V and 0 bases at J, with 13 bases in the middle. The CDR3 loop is CASSESGRIANYGYTF. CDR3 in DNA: TGTGCCAGCAGTGAATCTGGCAGGATAGCTAACTATGGCTACACCTTC.

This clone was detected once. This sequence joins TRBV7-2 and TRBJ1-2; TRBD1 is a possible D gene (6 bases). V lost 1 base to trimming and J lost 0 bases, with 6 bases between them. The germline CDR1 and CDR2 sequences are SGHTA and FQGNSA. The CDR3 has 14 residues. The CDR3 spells CASSLGTANYGYTF. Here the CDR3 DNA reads TGTGCCAGCAGCTTAGGGACAGCTAACTATGGCTACACCTTC.

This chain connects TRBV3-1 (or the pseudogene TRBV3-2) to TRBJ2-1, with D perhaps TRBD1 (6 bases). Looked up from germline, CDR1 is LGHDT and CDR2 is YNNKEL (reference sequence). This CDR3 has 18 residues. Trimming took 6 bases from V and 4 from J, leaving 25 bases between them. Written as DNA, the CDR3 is TGTGCCAGCAGTCGAAGAATCAGGGGTAGGGGTCCGTACAATGAGCAGTTCTTC. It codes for CASSRRIRGRGPYNEQFF.

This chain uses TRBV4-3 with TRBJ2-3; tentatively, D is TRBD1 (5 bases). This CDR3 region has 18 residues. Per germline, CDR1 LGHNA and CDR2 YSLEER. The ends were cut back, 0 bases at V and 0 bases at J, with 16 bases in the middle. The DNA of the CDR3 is TGCGCCAGCAGCCAAGACACGATCAAGGGGTCTAGCACAGATACGCAGTATTTT. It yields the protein CASSQDTIKGSSTDTQYF.

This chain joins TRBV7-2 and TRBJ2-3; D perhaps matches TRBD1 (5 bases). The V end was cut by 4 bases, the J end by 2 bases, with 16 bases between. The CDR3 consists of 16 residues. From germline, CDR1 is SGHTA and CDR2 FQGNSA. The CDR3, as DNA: TGTGCCAGCAGCTCTGGAATGGGGCGTACCACAGATACGCAGTATTTT. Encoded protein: CASSSGMGRTTDTQYF.

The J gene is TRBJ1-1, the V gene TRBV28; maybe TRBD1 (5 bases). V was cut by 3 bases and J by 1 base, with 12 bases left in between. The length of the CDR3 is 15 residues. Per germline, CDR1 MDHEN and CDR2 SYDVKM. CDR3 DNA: TGTGCCAGCAGTTTCGGGGGTCGGACGAACACTGAAGCTTTCTTT. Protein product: CASSFGGRTNTEAFF.

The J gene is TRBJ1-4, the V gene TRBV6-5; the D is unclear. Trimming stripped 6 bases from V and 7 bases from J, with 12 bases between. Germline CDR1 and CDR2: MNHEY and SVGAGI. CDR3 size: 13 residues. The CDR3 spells CASSRYSSEKLFF. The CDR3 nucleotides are TGTGCCAGCAGCCGCTATTCTTCTGAAAAACTGTTTTTT.

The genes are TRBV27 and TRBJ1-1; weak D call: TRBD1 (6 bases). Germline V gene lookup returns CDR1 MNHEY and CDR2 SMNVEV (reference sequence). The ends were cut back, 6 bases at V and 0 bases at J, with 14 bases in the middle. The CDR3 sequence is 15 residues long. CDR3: CASSPTGILNTEAFF. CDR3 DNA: TGTGCCAGCAGCCCTACAGGGATTCTGAACACTGAAGCTTTCTTT.

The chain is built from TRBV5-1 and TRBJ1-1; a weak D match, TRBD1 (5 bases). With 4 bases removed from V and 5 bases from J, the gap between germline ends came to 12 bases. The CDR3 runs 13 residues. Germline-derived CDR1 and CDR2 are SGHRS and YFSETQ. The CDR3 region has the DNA TGCGCCAGCAGCCCTGACAGCCAAACTGAAGCTTTCTTT. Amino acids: CASSPDSQTEAFF.

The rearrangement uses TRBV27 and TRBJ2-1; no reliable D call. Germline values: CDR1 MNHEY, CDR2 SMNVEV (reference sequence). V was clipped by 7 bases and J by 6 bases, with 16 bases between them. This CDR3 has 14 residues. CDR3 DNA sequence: TGTGCCAGCACCCCTACCGTTACTACCAATGAGCAGTTCTTC. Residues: CASTPTVTTNEQFF.

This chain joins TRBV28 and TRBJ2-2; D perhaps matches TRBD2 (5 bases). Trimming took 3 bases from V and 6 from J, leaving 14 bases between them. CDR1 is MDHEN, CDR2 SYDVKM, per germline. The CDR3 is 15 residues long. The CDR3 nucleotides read TGTGCCAGCAGTTTGACTAACTCTAAGGCCGGGGAGCTGTTTTTT. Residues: CASSLTNSKAGELFF.

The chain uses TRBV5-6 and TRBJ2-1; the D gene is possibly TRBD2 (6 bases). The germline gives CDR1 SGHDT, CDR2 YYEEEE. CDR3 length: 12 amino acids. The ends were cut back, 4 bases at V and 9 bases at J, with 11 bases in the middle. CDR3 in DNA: TGTGCCAGCAGCCCCGGCGGGATTGAGCAGTTCTTC. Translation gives CASSPGGIEQFF.

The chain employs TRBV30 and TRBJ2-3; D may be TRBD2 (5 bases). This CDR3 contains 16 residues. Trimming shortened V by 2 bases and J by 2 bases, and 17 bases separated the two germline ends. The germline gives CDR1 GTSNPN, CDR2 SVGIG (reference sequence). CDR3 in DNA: TGTGCCTGGAGTCGCCATACAGCGACTAACACAGATACGCAGTATTTT. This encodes CAWSRHTATNTDTQYF.

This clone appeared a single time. CDR3 coding DNA: TGCGCCAGCAGCGCCCTGGCCTTCCCTCGGGGAGATTTACCTCGGGATACGCAGTATTTT. Translating it yields CASSALAFPRGDLPRDTQYF. V usage is TRBV5-1 and J usage is TRBJ2-3; D is possibly TRBD2 (5 bases). The V gene lost 4 bases and the J gene lost 6 bases, with 33 bases spanning the gap. Germline assignment: CDR1 SGHRS and CDR2 YFSETQ. This CDR3 has 20 amino acids. The full variable domain, with the rest looked up from reference TRBV5-1 and TRBJ2-3, is KAGVTQTPRYLIKTRGQQVTLSCSPISGHRSVSWYQQTPGQGLQFLFEYFSETQRNKGNFPGRFSGRQFSNSRSEMNVSTLELGDSALYLCASSALAFPRGDLPRDTQYFGPGTRLTVL.

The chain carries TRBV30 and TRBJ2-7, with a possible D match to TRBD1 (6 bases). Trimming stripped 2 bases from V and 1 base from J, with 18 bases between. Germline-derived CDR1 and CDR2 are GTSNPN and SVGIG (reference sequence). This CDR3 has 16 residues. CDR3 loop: CAWSPTDRAPSYEQYF. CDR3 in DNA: TGTGCCTGGAGTCCCACGGACAGAGCCCCATCCTACGAGCAGTACTTC.

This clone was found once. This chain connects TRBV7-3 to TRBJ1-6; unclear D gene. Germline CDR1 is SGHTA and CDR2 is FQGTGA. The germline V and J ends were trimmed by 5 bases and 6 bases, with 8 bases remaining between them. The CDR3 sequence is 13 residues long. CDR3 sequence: CASSLLANSPLHF. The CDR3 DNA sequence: TGTGCCAGCAGCCTTTTAGCTAATTCACCCCTCCACTTT.

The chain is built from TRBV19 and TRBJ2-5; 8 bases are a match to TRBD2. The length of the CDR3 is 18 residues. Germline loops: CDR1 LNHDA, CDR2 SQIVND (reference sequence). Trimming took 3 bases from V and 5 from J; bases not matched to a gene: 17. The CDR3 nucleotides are TGTGCCAGTAGTATGAAGACGACTAGCGTTACCCAGGGGGAGACCCAGTACTTC. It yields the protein CASSMKTTSVTQGETQYF. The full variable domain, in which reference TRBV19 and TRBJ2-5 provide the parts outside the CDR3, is DGGITQSPKYLFRKEGQNVTLSCEQNLNHDAMYWYRQDPGQGLRLIYYSQIVNDFQKGDIAEGYSVSREKKESFPLTVTSAQKNPTAFYLCASSMKTTSVTQGETQYFGPGTRLLVL.

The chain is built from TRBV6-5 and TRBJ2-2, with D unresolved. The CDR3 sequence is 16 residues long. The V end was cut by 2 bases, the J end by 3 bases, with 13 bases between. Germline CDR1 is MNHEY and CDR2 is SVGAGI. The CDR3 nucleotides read TGTGCCAGCAGTTACGTGCGTTTTCGCTACACCGGGGAGCTGTTTTTT. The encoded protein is CASSYVRFRYTGELFF.

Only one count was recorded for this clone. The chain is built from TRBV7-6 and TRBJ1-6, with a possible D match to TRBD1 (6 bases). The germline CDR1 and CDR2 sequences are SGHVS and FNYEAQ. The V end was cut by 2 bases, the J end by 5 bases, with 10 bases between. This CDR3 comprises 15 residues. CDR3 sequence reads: CASSLNPGDNSPLHF. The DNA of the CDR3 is TGTGCCAGCAGCTTAAATCCAGGGGATAATTCACCCCTCCACTTT. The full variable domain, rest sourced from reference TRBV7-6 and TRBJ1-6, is GAGVSQSPRYKVTKRGQDVALRCDPISGHVSLYWYRQALGQGPEFLTYFNYEAQQDKSGLPNDRFSAERPEGSISTLTIQRTEQRDSAMYRCASSLNPGDNSPLHFGNGTRLTVT.

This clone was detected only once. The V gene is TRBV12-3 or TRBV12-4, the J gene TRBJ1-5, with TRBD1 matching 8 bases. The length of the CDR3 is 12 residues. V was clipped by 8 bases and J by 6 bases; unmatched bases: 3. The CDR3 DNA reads TGTGCCAGCGAACAGGGGGGTCAGCCCCAGCATTTT. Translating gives CASEQGGQPQHF.

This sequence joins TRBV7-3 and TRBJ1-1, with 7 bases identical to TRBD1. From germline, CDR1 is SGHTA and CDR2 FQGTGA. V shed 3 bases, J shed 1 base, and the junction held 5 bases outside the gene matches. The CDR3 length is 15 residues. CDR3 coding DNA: TGTGCCAGCAGCTTCACCGGGACAGCGAACACTGAAGCTTTCTTT. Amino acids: CASSFTGTANTEAFF.

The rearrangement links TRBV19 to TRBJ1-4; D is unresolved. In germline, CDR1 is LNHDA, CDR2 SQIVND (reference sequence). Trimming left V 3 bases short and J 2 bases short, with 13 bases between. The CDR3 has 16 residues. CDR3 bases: TGTGCCAGTAGTATTCCCGGTTTTGCGACTAATGAAAAACTGTTTTTT. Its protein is CASSIPGFATNEKLFF.

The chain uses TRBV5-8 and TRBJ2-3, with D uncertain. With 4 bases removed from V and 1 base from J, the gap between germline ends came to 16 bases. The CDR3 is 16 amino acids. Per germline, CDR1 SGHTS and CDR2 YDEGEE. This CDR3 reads CASSRYLPPGTDTQYF. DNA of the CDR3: TGTGCCAGCAGCCGTTACTTGCCCCCTGGCACAGATACGCAGTATTTT.

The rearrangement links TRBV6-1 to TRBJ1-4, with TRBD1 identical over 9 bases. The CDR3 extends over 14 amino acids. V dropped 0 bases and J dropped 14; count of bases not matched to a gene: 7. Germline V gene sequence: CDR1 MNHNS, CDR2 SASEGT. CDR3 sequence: CASSEAWRTGALFF. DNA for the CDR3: TGTGCCAGCAGTGAAGCGTGGCGGACAGGGGCCCTGTTTTTT.

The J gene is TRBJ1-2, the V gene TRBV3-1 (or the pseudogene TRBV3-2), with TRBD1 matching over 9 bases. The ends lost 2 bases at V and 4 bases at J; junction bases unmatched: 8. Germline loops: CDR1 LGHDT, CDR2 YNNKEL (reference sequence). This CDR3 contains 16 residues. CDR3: CASSQSHRGRFYGYTF. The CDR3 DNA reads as TGTGCCAGCAGCCAAAGTCACAGGGGGCGTTTCTATGGCTACACCTTC.